This T cell receptor beta chain originates from a study of blood T cell repertoires in COVID-19. Study-wide context: Samples came from the United States, Italy and Spain, spanning acute and convalescent COVID-19.

Data came from immunoSEQ multiplex PCR; TCRdb stores just in-frame clones and leaves some out. The sample holds around 200,000 clones, just under 90% seen once. This CDR3 comprises 15 residues. From germline, CDR1 is SGHAT and CDR2 FQDESV (reference sequence). Unmatched junction bases numbered 1, after V lost 1 base and J lost 2 bases. Recovered participants had two consecutive negative NP/OP PCR tests, healthcare professional clearance, or symptom resolution. The receptor was derived from a man younger than 45 who had recovered from COVID-19. Material: PBMCs or T cells enriched from blood (not recorded which). The chain has TRBV11-1 and TRBJ2-7; TRBD2 matches at 11 bases. The CDR3 protein is CASSLVLAGAYEQYF. CDR3 coding DNA: TGTGCCAGCAGCTTAGTACTAGCGGGAGCCTACGAGCAGTACTTC.